Shown below are 27 T cell receptor beta chains from a single sample sequenced in a study of shared clonotypes between healthy human individuals. Generated by immunoSEQ multiplex PCR, the TCRdb table keeps only in-frame clones and is missing some. The data hold nearly 750,000 clones, with 72% observed a single time. Sequenced: memory CD4+ T cells sorted from blood. Subset here: CD45RA-negative fraction. The receptors here all came from a woman aged 25 to 39 in good health.

This chain connects TRBV6-5 to TRBJ1-5; D uncertain. The CDR3 loop spans 14 amino acids. CDR1 and CDR2 (germline): MNHEY, SVGAGI. With 5 bases removed from V and 7 bases from J, the gap between germline ends came to 15 bases. The CDR3 loop reads CASSPDRGGQPQHF. The CDR3 coding sequence is TGTGCCAGCAGTCCGGACCGAGGCGGACAGCCCCAGCATTTT.

The chain's CDR3 is CSVVFQGGGNQPQHF. CDR3 coding DNA: TGCAGCGTTGTGTTTCAGGGTGGCGGCAATCAGCCCCAGCATTTT. V gene TRBV29-1 combines with J gene TRBJ1-5, with D tentatively TRBD1 (5 bases). CDR3 size: 15 residues. CDR1 and CDR2 from the germline V gene are SQVTM and ANQGSEA. V was pared by 4 bases and J by 2 bases, with 15 bases between. The whole variable domain, remainder taken from reference TRBV29-1 and TRBJ1-5, is SAVISQKPSRDICQRGTSLTIQCQVDSQVTMMFWYRQQPGQSLTLIATANQGSEATYESGFVIDKFPISRPNLTFSTLTVSNMSPEDSSIYLCSVVFQGGGNQPQHFGDGTRLSIL.

V usage is TRBV27 and J usage is TRBJ2-3; D remains unclear. The CDR3 is made up of 17 amino acids. CDR1 is MNHEY, CDR2 SMNVEV, per germline (reference sequence). V lost 5 bases and J lost 6, with 24 bases in between. CDR3 coding DNA: TGTGCCAGCAGTCCCCCTTCGGGCCTGGCCGACCTGGATACGCAGTATTTT. Translation: CASSPPSGLADLDTQYF.

The V and J genes are TRBV10-3 and TRBJ1-1; tentative D call: TRBD1 (6 bases). Trimming took 4 bases from V and 4 from J, leaving 16 bases between them. Per the germline V gene, CDR1 is ENHRY and CDR2 is SYGVKD. The CDR3 is 15 residues long. The CDR3 nucleotides read TGTGCCATCAGTGCCGGGCGAGAGGGGGGCACTGAAGCTTTCTTT. Translated: CAISAGREGGTEAFF.

The V gene is TRBV30, the J gene TRBJ2-5, with D possibly matching TRBD1 (6 bases). The end of the DNA fits TRBJ2-7 better, so the J call may be wrong. The CDR3 extends over 13 amino acids. Germline V gives CDR1 GTSNPN, CDR2 SVGIG (reference sequence). As DNA, the CDR3 is TGTGCCTGGGTCCTAGGGGGATCCTACGAGCAGTACTTC. Translated, it gives CAWVLGGSYEQYF.

The rearrangement uses TRBV2 and TRBJ1-4, with TRBD1 identical over 9 bases. V shed 6 bases and J 2 bases; nucleotides not matched to a gene: 7. The CDR3 consists of 16 residues. Per the germline V gene, CDR1 is SNHLY and CDR2 is FYNNEI. As DNA, the CDR3 is TGTGCCAGCAGGGCCGGACAGGGGAGGACTAATGAAAAACTGTTTTTT. It is translated as CASRAGQGRTNEKLFF.

To note about this clone: The sample contains more than one DNA sequence encoding this CDR3. The genes are TRBV27 and TRBJ1-4; 8 bases fit TRBD1. CDR1 and CDR2 from the germline V gene are MNHEY and SMNVEV (reference sequence). V trimming: 8 bases; J trimming: 8 bases; junction bases outside the gene matches: 10. The CDR3 covers 14 residues. This CDR3 reads CASSLRGLGEKLFF. The CDR3 region has the DNA TGTGCCAGCTCCCTCAGGGGGCTCGGCGAAAAACTGTTTTTT.

The rearrangement uses TRBV6-1 and TRBJ2-1; no clear D. This CDR3 spans 10 amino acids. V lost 11 bases to trimming and J lost 8 bases, with 10 bases between them. Germline CDR1 and CDR2: MNHNS and SASEGT. The CDR3: CASGFDEQFF. The CDR3 DNA is TGTGCCTCGGGTTTCGATGAGCAGTTCTTC.

This chain connects TRBV14 to TRBJ2-7; 8 nucleotides line up with TRBD2. Germline lookup yields CDR1 SGHDN and CDR2 FVKESK. The V and J ends lost 1 base and 13 bases, in that order; junction bases with no gene match: 9. This CDR3 contains 13 residues. CDR3 in amino acids: CASSQVLTSGKYF. As DNA, the CDR3 is TGTGCCAGCAGCCAAGTTCTAACTAGCGGCAAATACTTC.

The chain combines TRBV7-9 with TRBJ2-5; D remains unclear. Germline CDR1 SEHNR, CDR2 FQNEAQ (reference sequence). Trimming cost V 0 bases and J 0 bases, with 5 bases left between them. CDR3 size: 14 residues. The DNA of the CDR3 is TGTGCCAGCAGCTTAGCGCGAGACCAAGAGACCCAGTACTTC. As protein: CASSLARDQETQYF.

This clone was seen ten or more times. The chain links TRBV6-4 to TRBJ2-3, with D maybe TRBD2 (6 bases). The CDR3 length is 13 residues. Per the germline V gene, CDR1 is MRHNA and CDR2 is SNTAGT. V lost 4 bases to trimming and J lost 4 bases, with 9 bases between them. The CDR3 is CASSAGVADTQYF. The CDR3 DNA sequence: TGTGCCAGCAGTGCGGGAGTGGCAGATACGCAGTATTTT.

This clone was seen just once. The gene calls are TRBV18 and TRBJ2-1; the D is unclear. Germline loops: CDR1 KGHSH, CDR2 LQKENI. The CDR3 covers 13 residues. Trimming left V 2 bases short and J 7 bases short, with 9 bases between. The CDR3 DNA follows: TGTGCCAGCTCACCAGGGCTCTTGAATGAGCAGTTCTTC. Encoded protein: CASSPGLLNEQFF.

This clone showed up just a few times. The V gene is TRBV5-1, the J gene TRBJ1-1; 9 nucleotides match TRBD1. V dropped 7 bases and J dropped 1; count of bases not matched to a gene: 5. The CDR3 is 14 residues long. The germline V gene has CDR1 SGHRS and CDR2 YFSETQ. CDR3 amino acids: CASRTGDSNTEAFF. The CDR3 nucleotides read TGCGCCAGCCGGACAGGGGACTCGAACACTGAAGCTTTCTTT.

The chain has TRBV19 and TRBJ2-7; D might be TRBD1 (5 bases). The CDR3 is 12 amino acids. Trimming took 6 bases from V and 3 from J, leaving 9 bases between them. CDR1 is LNHDA, CDR2 SQIVND, per germline (reference sequence). The CDR3: CASSPRGYEQYF. The CDR3 coding sequence is TGTGCCAGTAGCCCAAGGGGCTACGAGCAGTACTTC. The full variable domain, rest sourced from reference TRBV19 and TRBJ2-7, is DGGITQSPKYLFRKEGQNVTLSCEQNLNHDAMYWYRQDPGQGLRLIYYSQIVNDFQKGDIAEGYSVSREKKESFPLTVTSAQKNPTAFYLCASSPRGYEQYFGPGTRLTVT.

The rearrangement joins TRBV7-9 to TRBJ2-1; possibly TRBD1 or TRBD2 for D (5 bases each). V gave up 6 bases and J gave up 4 bases, with 10 bases separating them. The CDR3 totals 13 residues. Germline CDR1 reads SEHNR; CDR2 reads FQNEAQ (reference sequence). The CDR3 DNA is TGTGCCAGCAGTACCGGGACGTACAATGAGCAGTTCTTC. It is translated as CASSTGTYNEQFF.

The chain uses TRBV30 and TRBJ1-1, with D uncertain. The germline CDR1 and CDR2 sequences are GTSNPN and SVGIG (reference sequence). This CDR3 comprises 13 residues. Trimming cost V 0 bases and J 3 bases, with 8 bases left between them. The CDR3 is CAWSVNGDTEAFF. In DNA, the CDR3 is TGTGCCTGGAGTGTAAACGGGGACACTGAAGCTTTCTTT. Combining the CDR3 with reference TRBV30 and TRBJ1-1 gives the whole variable domain SQTIHQWPATLVQPVGSPLSLECTVEGTSNPNLYWYRQAAGRGLQLLFYSVGIGQISSEVPQNLSASRPQDRQFILSSKKLLLSDSGFYLCAWSVNGDTEAFFGQGTRLTVV.

J is TRBJ2-7 and V is TRBV6-6; the match to TRBD2 covers 7 bases. The CDR3 has 14 residues. V trimming: 2 bases; J trimming: 6 bases; junction bases outside the gene matches: 7. CDR1 and CDR2 (germline): MNHNY, SVGAGI (reference sequence). The CDR3 DNA is TGTGCCAGCAGTTACGTGGGAGGGCCTGTCGAGCAGTACTTC. Protein product: CASSYVGGPVEQYF.

The rearrangement links TRBV4-2 to TRBJ2-3, with TRBD2 matching over 12 bases. V was clipped by 5 bases and J by 6 bases; unmatched bases: 6. CDR3 size: 15 residues. Germline CDR1 LGHNA, CDR2 YNFKEQ. This CDR3 is CASSLGLAGGDTQYF. CDR3 nucleotides: TGTGCCAGCAGCTTGGGACTAGCGGGCGGGGATACGCAGTATTTT.

Concerning this clone itself: Other DNA sequences in the same sample also yield this CDR3. V usage is TRBV2 and J usage is TRBJ2-7; D is unclear. The V and J ends lost 6 bases and 0 bases respectively, with 6 bases between them. Germline CDR1 SNHLY, CDR2 FYNNEI. The CDR3 length is 12 residues. The CDR3 loop reads CASRGSSYEQYF. In DNA form, the CDR3 reads TGTGCCAGCAGGGGCTCCTCCTACGAGCAGTACTTC.

This sequence joins TRBV5-4 and TRBJ2-1; TRBD2 matches 11 bases. The J segment lost 8 bases and the V segment lost 1 base, leaving 5 bases of the junction unmatched. The CDR3 extends over 15 amino acids. CDR1 and CDR2 (germline): SGHNT, YYREEE (reference sequence). The CDR3 here is CASSLIAGGKDEQFF. The CDR3 coding sequence is TGTGCCAGCAGCTTGATAGCGGGAGGGAAGGATGAGCAGTTCTTC.

This clone has at least ten counts. J is TRBJ2-2 and V is TRBV11-2, with 15 bases identical to TRBD2. CDR3 length equals 16 residues. J was trimmed by 5 bases and V by 5 bases; bases with no gene match: 3. Looked up from germline, CDR1 is SGHAT and CDR2 is FQNNGV. CDR3: CASSRGLAGGTGELFF. In nucleotides, the CDR3 is TGTGCCAGCAGCAGAGGACTAGCGGGAGGGACCGGGGAGCTGTTTTTT.

The rearrangement links TRBV28 to TRBJ1-4; the match to TRBD1 covers 9 bases. The CDR3 has 16 residues. V lost 6 bases to trimming and J lost 0 bases; unmatched junction nucleotides: 5. The germline V gene encodes CDR1 MDHEN and CDR2 SYDVKM. The CDR3 coding sequence is TGTGCCAGCAGGCGGGACAGGGAAGCAACTAATGAAAAACTGTTTTTT. Translated: CASRRDREATNEKLFF.

This chain connects TRBV6-6 to TRBJ2-7; D may be TRBD1 (5 bases). CDR3 length: 12 amino acids. The ends were cut back, 5 bases at V and 2 bases at J, with 7 bases in the middle. Germline CDR1 is MNHNY and CDR2 is SVGAGI (reference sequence). CDR3 residues: CASSPTAYEQYF. CDR3 in DNA: TGTGCCAGCAGTCCGACAGCCTACGAGCAGTACTTC.

Points on this clone: Other DNA sequences in this sample translate to the same CDR3. The CDR3 loop reads CASSLGPDYEQYF. The CDR3 coding sequence is TGCGCCAGCAGCTTGGGACCGGACTACGAGCAGTACTTC. The chain employs TRBV5-1 and TRBJ2-7; D gene unclear. The ends were cut back, 0 bases at V and 3 bases at J, with 7 bases in the middle. CDR3 length: 13 amino acids. CDR1 and CDR2 (germline): SGHRS, YFSETQ.

This clone was detected a few times. V gene TRBV2 combines with J gene TRBJ1-2, with unresolved D. Trimming took 11 bases from V and 6 from J, leaving 13 bases between them. From germline, CDR1 is SNHLY and CDR2 FYNNEI. The length of the CDR3 is 11 residues. The CDR3 reads CAGARVDGYTF. The CDR3 DNA reads TGTGCCGGCGCCCGTGTCGATGGCTACACCTTC.

The table lists this clone with a count of one. The CDR3 here is CASSLHADTQYF. The CDR3 DNA reads as TGTGCCAGCAGCTTACACGCAGATACGCAGTATTTT. This sequence joins TRBV7-2 and TRBJ2-3; D not certain. Trimming left V 2 bases short and J 4 bases short, with 4 bases between. The CDR3 spans 12 residues. Germline assignment: CDR1 SGHTA and CDR2 FQGNSA. Full variable domain (outside the CDR3, taken from reference TRBV7-2 and TRBJ2-3): GAGVSQSPSNKVTEKGKDVELRCDPISGHTALYWYRQSLGQGLEFLIYFQGNSAPDKSGLPSDRFSAERTGGSVSTLTIQRTQQEDSAVYLCASSLHADTQYFGPGTRLTVL.

The chain employs TRBV10-1 and TRBJ2-7, with 7 bases lining up with TRBD1. This CDR3 comprises 14 residues. Germline-derived CDR1 and CDR2 are WNHNN and SYGVQD (reference sequence). Trimming cost V 6 bases and J 5 bases; bases outside gene matches: 10. CDR3 DNA sequence: TGCGCCAGCAGCCAGGGGGAGACCCCTCACGAGCAGTACTTC. This encodes CASSQGETPHEQYF.